This T cell receptor (beta chain) comes out of a study of blood T cell repertoires in COVID-19. Study-level background: Samples representing acute and convalescent COVID-19 were sourced from the United States, Italy and Spain.

This CDR3 has 15 residues. Trimming removed 4 bases at V and 7 bases at J, with 19 bases between. Germline CDR1 and CDR2: KGHDR and SFDVKD. In this sample, this clone turned up a few times. Libraries were prepared by immunoSEQ multiplex PCR; TCRdb keeps only in-frame clonotypes and omits some of them. The sample holds about 98,000 clones; roughly 80% are singletons and the top ten take roughly a tenth. The chain employs TRBV24-1 and TRBJ2-7; TRBD1 is a possible D gene (7 bases). Sample: peripheral blood. This clonotype was sampled from a woman of 80 years or more with acute or convalescent COVID-19. The DNA of the CDR3 is TGTGCCACCAGTGACACAAACAGGGGAGGTGGGGAGCAGTACTTC. This codes for CATSDTNRGGGEQYF.